The rows below give T cell receptor beta chains drawn from one sample of a study of CD8 T cells in Susac syndrome. TCRdb recomputed calls from the immunoSEQ multiplex PCR reads with MiXCR, one row per CDR3 protein. In the table there are about 70,000 distinct CDR3 sequences, more than 85% of which are singletons. The sequenced sample was CD8+ T cells from PBMCs. All receptors derive from a human donor in good health. Both conserved end residues are part of each CDR3. A D gene is named only where the DNA matches it firmly.

CDR3: CASSPRTGGDYEQYF
J: TRBJ2-7
length: 15
V: TRBV4-1
D: TRBD1

CDR3: CASSGGTEAFF
J: TRBJ1-1
length: 11
V: TRBV25-1
D: -

CDR3: CASSLGTGPGDEQYF
J: TRBJ2-7
length: 15
V: TRBV7-7
D: -

CDR3: CAISEEDEKLFF
J: TRBJ1-4
length: 12
V: TRBV10-3
D: -

CDR3: CASSLGYQPQHF
J: TRBJ1-5
length: 12
V: TRBV13
D: -

CDR3: CSAFADTQYF
J: TRBJ2-3
length: 10
V: TRBV29-1
D: -

CDR3: CASRNNNRGHGYTF
J: TRBJ1-2
length: 14
V: TRBV19
D: TRBD1

CDR3: CASSIETVYSNQPQHF
J: TRBJ1-5
length: 16
V: TRBV19
D: -

CDR3: CASSIRTGRAGWYYEQYF
J: TRBJ2-7
length: 18
V: TRBV3-1
D: -

CDR3: CASSLGTLADTQYF
J: TRBJ2-3
length: 14
V: TRBV5-6
D: -

CDR3: CASTPFAAEEEQYF
J: TRBJ2-7
length: 14
V: TRBV7-9
D: -

CDR3: CASRDLLSNQPQHF
J: TRBJ1-5
length: 14
V: TRBV28
D: -

CDR3: CASSIVQGGQPQHF
J: TRBJ1-5
length: 14
V: TRBV19
D: -

CDR3: CASSLLGHDGYTF
J: TRBJ1-2
length: 13
V: TRBV28
D: -

CDR3: CASSPAGTENQPQHF
J: TRBJ1-5
length: 15
V: TRBV6-2/TRBV6-3
D: TRBD1

CDR3: CASSLNFGTTETQYF
J: TRBJ2-5
length: 15
V: TRBV7-9
D: -

CDR3: CASSLFRTGGQETQYF
J: TRBJ2-5
length: 16
V: TRBV7-2
D: TRBD1

CDR3: CASSSDRGSYGYTF
J: TRBJ1-2
length: 14
V: TRBV7-9
D: TRBD1

CDR3: CAIGTGEETQYF
J: TRBJ2-5
length: 12
V: TRBV10-3
D: TRBD1

CDR3: CATSLGERGSTDTQYF
J: TRBJ2-3
length: 16
V: TRBV15
D: TRBD2

CDR3: CASSIQGAYNEQFF
J: TRBJ2-1
length: 14
V: TRBV4-1
D: -

CDR3: CASSLLKWSEQYF
J: TRBJ2-3
length: 13
V: TRBV28
D: -

CDR3: CASSQDPGLGGPGQPQHF
J: TRBJ1-5
length: 18
V: TRBV3-1
D: -

CDR3: CASSLEANFFSNEQFF
J: TRBJ2-1
length: 16
V: TRBV12-3/TRBV12-4
D: -

CDR3: CAWSPYDRGVAFF
J: TRBJ2-1
length: 13
V: TRBV30
D: TRBD1

CDR3: CASRPVQNSYEQYF
J: TRBJ2-7
length: 14
V: TRBV6-6
D: -

CDR3: CASRVGTRNEQFF
J: TRBJ2-1
length: 13
V: TRBV28
D: -

CDR3: CASSILGAPWPQHF
J: TRBJ1-5
length: 14
V: TRBV19
D: -

CDR3: CASSFTGAVLF
J: TRBJ2-1
length: 11
V: TRBV5-4
D: TRBD1

CDR3: CASSFTPDRVASPLHF
J: TRBJ1-6
length: 16
V: TRBV27
D: TRBD1

CDR3: CASSEEDTLGGGYTF
J: TRBJ1-2
length: 15
V: TRBV6-4
D: -

CDR3: CASSSDSVNQPQHF
J: TRBJ1-5
length: 14
V: TRBV7-9
D: -

CDR3: CASSLGAGGPWETQYF
J: TRBJ2-5
length: 16
V: TRBV13
D: TRBD2

CDR3: CASEGSNYNEQFF
J: TRBJ2-1
length: 13
V: TRBV3-1
D: -

CDR3: CASSLVEQGLSSYNEQFF
J: TRBJ2-1
length: 18
V: TRBV5-1
D: -

CDR3: CASSLPPLEGSWAIGELFF
J: TRBJ2-2
length: 19
V: TRBV5-1
D: -

CDR3: CASRRPSQETQYF
J: TRBJ2-5
length: 13
V: TRBV6-1
D: -

CDR3: CASSLRRGLNQPQHF
J: TRBJ1-5
length: 15
V: TRBV5-6
D: TRBD1

CDR3: CSAPPGGRYNEQFF
J: TRBJ2-1
length: 14
V: TRBV29-1
D: -